Given below is one T cell receptor beta chain in context. This sample was included in a study of blood T cell repertoires in COVID-19. Using immunoSEQ multiplex PCR, the repertoire was profiled, and TCRdb retains in-frame clones only, with some absent. The sample holds 40,000 to 45,000 clones; more than 75% are singletons and the top ten take about 27%. The sequencing sample was made of peripheral blood. The source of this sequence is an elderly man with acute or convalescent COVID-19.

The CDR3 spells CSVLQGSGSPDTQYF. CDR3 coding DNA: TGCAGCGTCCTGCAGGGTAGCGGGAGCCCAGATACGCAGTATTTT. This chain connects TRBV29-1 to TRBJ2-3; 9 bases are shared with TRBD2. The CDR3 extends over 15 amino acids. Germline lookup yields CDR1 SQVTM and CDR2 ANQGSEA. Trimming cost V 6 bases and J 4 bases; bases outside gene matches: 11.